The entry that follows covers one T cell receptor beta chain sequence. The data stem from a study of T cell responses to AZD1222 COVID-19 vaccine. Assay used: immunoSEQ multiplex PCR; TCRdb lists only in-frame clones, some missing. The sample holds about 130,000 clones, 88% seen once. Per the germline V gene, CDR1 is SGHTA and CDR2 is FQGNSA. V was cut by 5 bases and J by 1 base, with 12 bases left in between. The CDR3 sequence is 15 residues long. The V gene is TRBV7-2, the J gene TRBJ1-5, with D uncertain. Specimen: peripheral blood, collected on day 0 of AZD1222 vaccination. This clonotype originated in an adult in good health. CDR3 sequence reads: CASSPQRVSNQPQHF. The CDR3 DNA is TGTGCCAGCAGCCCCCAAAGGGTAAGCAATCAGCCCCAGCATTTT.